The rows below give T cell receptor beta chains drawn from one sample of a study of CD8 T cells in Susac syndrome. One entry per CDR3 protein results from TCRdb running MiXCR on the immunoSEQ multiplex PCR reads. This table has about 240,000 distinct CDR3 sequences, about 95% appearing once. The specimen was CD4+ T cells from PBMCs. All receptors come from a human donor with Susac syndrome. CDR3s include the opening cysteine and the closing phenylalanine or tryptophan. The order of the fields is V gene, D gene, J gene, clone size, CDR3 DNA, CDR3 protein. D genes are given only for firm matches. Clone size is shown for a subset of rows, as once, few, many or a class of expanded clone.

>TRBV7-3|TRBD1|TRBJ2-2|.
TGTGCCAGCAGCCTAAGGACAGGGATGGTACGAGGCGGGGAGCTGTTTTTT
CASSLRTGMVRGGELFF
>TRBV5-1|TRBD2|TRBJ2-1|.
TGCGCCAGCAGCTCCTTCAGGGGGACTAGCGGCTACAATGAGCAGTTCTTC
CASSSFRGTSGYNEQFF
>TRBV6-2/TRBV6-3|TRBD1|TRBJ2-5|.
TGTGCCAGCAGACCGACAGGGGTGAGGGAGACCCAGTACTTC
CASRPTGVRETQYF
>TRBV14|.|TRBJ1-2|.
TGTGCCAGCAGCCGAGAAGGCGATTATACGAACTATGGCTACACCTTC
CASSREGDYTNYGYTF
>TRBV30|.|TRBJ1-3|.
TGTGCCTGGAGTCTTGGACAGCTCTCTGGAAACACCATATATTTT
CAWSLGQLSGNTIYF
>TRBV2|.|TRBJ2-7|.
TGTGCCAGCAGTGGGTTGGCAGCGAGGGACGAGCAGTACTTC
CASSGLAARDEQYF
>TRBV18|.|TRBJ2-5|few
TGTGCCAGCTCACCTCCGAACCAAGAGACCCAGTACTTC
CASSPPNQETQYF
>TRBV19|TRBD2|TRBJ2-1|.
TGTGCCAGTAGTATAGGAGCGGGACGACACAATGAGCAGTTCTTC
CASSIGAGRHNEQFF
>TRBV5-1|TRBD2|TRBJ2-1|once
TGCGCCAGCACAGGAGGCCTAGCGGGTTCCTACAATGAGCAGTTCTTC
CASTGGLAGSYNEQFF
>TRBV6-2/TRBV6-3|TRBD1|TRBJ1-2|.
TGTGCCACCGAAACAGGAGGGGGCTACTCTGGCTACACCTTC
CATETGGGYSGYTF
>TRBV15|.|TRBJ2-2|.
TGTGCCACCAGCCAATCGGGGCCGAGGAACACCGGGGAGCTGTTTTTT
CATSQSGPRNTGELFF
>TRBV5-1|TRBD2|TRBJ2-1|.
TGCGCCAGCAGCTTGGCGGGGCTAGCGGACAATGAGCAGTTCTTC
CASSLAGLADNEQFF
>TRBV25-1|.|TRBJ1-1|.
TGTGCCAGCAGTGAATATCCGAACACTGAAGCTTTCTTT
CASSEYPNTEAFF
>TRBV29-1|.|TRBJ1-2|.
TGCAGCGTCCTACAGAGCAGGGATTATGGCTACACCTTC
CSVLQSRDYGYTF
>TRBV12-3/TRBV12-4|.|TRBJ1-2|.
TGTGCCAGCAGTCCGGCACCGAACTATGGCTACACCTTC
CASSPAPNYGYTF
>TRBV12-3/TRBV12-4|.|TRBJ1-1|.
TGTGCCAGCAGTGGGGGGGGCAGCTCCTTCACTGAAGCTTTCTTT
CASSGGGSSFTEAFF
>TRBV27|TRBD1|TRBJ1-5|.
TGTGCCAGCAGTTCCGAGGGGGCGCCACGGCAGCCCCAGCATTTT
CASSSEGAPRQPQHF
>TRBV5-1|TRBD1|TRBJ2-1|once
TGCGCCAGCAGCTTGGTACAGGGGTCCTACAATGAGCAGTTCTTC
CASSLVQGSYNEQFF
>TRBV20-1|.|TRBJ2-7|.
TGCAGTGCTAGAGTTAGTAACAGGTTCTACGAGCAGTACTTC
CSARVSNRFYEQYF
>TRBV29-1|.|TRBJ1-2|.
TGCAGCGTCCGAACGGGGGGGGCGAGTCTCAACTATGGCTACACCTTC
CSVRTGGASLNYGYTF
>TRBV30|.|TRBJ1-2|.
TGTGCCTGGAGTGTACGGGGAGTAGGTGGCTACACCTTC
CAWSVRGVGGYTF
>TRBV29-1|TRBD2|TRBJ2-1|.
TGCAGCGTCCTCGGACTAGCGGTAGAGCAGTTCTTC
CSVLGLAVEQFF
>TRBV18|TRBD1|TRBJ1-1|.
TGTGCCAGCTCACTTACTACAGGGGGCGTTCGTACTGAAGCTTTCTTT
CASSLTTGGVRTEAFF
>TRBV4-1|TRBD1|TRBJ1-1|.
TGCGCCAGCAGCCGAAGGGACAGGGGGCAGGGCACTGAAGCTTTCTTT
CASSRRDRGQGTEAFF
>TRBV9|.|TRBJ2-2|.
TGTGCCAGCAGCGTAGCTACGGGGGCCGGGGAGCTGTTTTTT
CASSVATGAGELFF
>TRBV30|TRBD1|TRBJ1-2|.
TGTGCCTGGAATCTACAGGGGGTTGTCTATGGCTACACCTTC
CAWNLQGVVYGYTF
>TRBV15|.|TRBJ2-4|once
TGTGCCACCAGCAGAGGGACAGAGGGCTTCAAAAACATTCAGTACTTC
CATSRGTEGFKNIQYF
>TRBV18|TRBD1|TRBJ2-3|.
TGTGCCAGCTCACCGACAGGGGATACGCAGTATTTT
CASSPTGDTQYF
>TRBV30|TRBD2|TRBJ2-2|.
TGTGCCGCAAGAGGGACTATAAACACCGGGGAGCTGTTTTTT
CAARGTINTGELFF
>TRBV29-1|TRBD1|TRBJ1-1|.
TGCAGCGTGAGGATACCCGACAGGGGACGGGGCACTGAAGCTTTCTTT
CSVRIPDRGRGTEAFF
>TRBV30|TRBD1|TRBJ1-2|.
TGTGCCTGGGGACAGGGGTTAGGCTACACCTTC
CAWGQGLGYTF
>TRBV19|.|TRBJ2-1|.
TGTGCCAGTAGTCCGAGCAATGAGCAGTTCTTC
CASSPSNEQFF
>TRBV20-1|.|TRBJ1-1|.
TGCAGCGCTGGCGGTACTTTCTTT
CSAGGTFF
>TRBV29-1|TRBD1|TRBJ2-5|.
TGCAGCGTTTCGGATGGGACAGCCGCTATGGAGACCCAGTACTTC
CSVSDGTAAMETQYF
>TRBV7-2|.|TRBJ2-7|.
TGTGCCAGCAGCTTAGAGGGAGCGGTGCAGTACTTC
CASSLEGAVQYF
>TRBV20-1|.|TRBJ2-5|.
TGCAGTGCCCCGGACAAGATTCAAGAGACCCAGTACTTC
CSAPDKIQETQYF
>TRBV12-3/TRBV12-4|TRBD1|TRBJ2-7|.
TGTGCCAGCAGGTCACAGGGGGCGAGCTACGAGCAGTACTTC
CASRSQGASYEQYF
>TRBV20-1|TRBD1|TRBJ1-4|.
TGCAGTCTAGATCCCGCACCGGGACAGGGAGGGGTTGGTGAAAAACTGTTTTTT
CSLDPAPGQGGVGEKLFF
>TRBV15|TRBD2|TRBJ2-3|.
TGTGCCACCAGCAGAGATCGTCGGGGGGGCACAGATACGCAGTATTTT
CATSRDRRGGTDTQYF
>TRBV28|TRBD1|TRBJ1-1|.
TGTGCCAGCAGTCCAGGGGACAGGGAGGGCACTGAAGCTTTCTTT
CASSPGDREGTEAFF
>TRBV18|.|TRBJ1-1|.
TGTGCCAGCTCACCACAAAGCTTTTCAGCTTTGAACACTGAAGCTTTCTTT
CASSPQSFSALNTEAFF
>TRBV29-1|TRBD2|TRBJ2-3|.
TGCAGCGTTGGCCTGGCGGGAGAAACAGATACGCAGTATTTT
CSVGLAGETDTQYF
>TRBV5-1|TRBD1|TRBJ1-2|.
TGCGCCAGCAGCTTGGCCGACAGGACAGGGTACTACACCTTC
CASSLADRTGYYTF
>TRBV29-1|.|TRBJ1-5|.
TGCAGCGTTGAAGAGCCAGGGCAGCCCCAGCATTTT
CSVEEPGQPQHF
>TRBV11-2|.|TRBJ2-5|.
TGTGCCAGCAGCTTAGACCTGGGCGGGGAATTGGAGCCCCAGTACTTC
CASSLDLGGELEPQYF
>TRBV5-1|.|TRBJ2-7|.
TGCGCCAGCAGCTTGGTCGGGGGCGGCTACGAGCAGTACTTC
CASSLVGGGYEQYF
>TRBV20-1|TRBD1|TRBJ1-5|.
TGCAGTGCTAGACGACAGGGGCATCAGCCCCAGCATTTT
CSARRQGHQPQHF
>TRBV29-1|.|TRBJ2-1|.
TGCAGCGTTGATAGGCAGAGCTCCTACAATGAGCAGTTCTTC
CSVDRQSSYNEQFF